The 28 T cell receptor beta chains in this list originate from one sample, sequenced in a study of cytotoxic CD8 clonotypes in ibrutinib-treated CLL. Generated by immunoSEQ multiplex PCR, the TCRdb table keeps only in-frame clones and is missing some. In the table there are 30,000 or so clones, approximately 60% of which are singletons. The material was PBMCs, obtained before ibrutinib treatment. The receptors were gathered from a human donor with chronic lymphocytic leukemia.

The rearrangement joins TRBV11-2 to TRBJ2-2; D may correspond to TRBD1 or TRBD2 (5 bases each). V dropped 5 bases and J dropped 5 bases, with 21 bases sitting between them. The germline CDR1 and CDR2 sequences are SGHAT and FQNNGV. The CDR3 is made up of 17 amino acids. The CDR3 DNA reads TGTGCCAGCAGCCCAGGGACCTCGGGATGGGGGACCGGGGAGCTGTTTTTT. Its translation: CASSPGTSGWGTGELFF. The whole variable domain, filled in from reference TRBV11-2 and TRBJ2-2, reads EAGVAQSPRYKIIEKRQSVAFWCNPISGHATLYWYQQILGQGPKLLIQFQNNGVVDDSQLPKDRFSAERLKGVDSTLKIQPAKLEDSAVYLCASSPGTSGWGTGELFFGEGSRLTVL.

The chain links TRBV27 to TRBJ2-3; a possible D gene is TRBD1 (5 bases). V lost 3 bases and J lost 2, with 9 bases in between. Germline V CDR1 and CDR2: MNHEY, SMNVEV (reference sequence). The CDR3 consists of 14 residues. CDR3 loop: CASSFEGATDTQYF. In nucleotides, the CDR3 is TGTGCCAGCAGTTTCGAAGGGGCCACAGATACGCAGTATTTT.

V and J are TRBV4-2 and TRBJ2-3; a possible D gene is TRBD2 (5 bases). Trimming left V 1 base short and J 4 bases short, with 15 bases between. The CDR3 consists of 16 residues. Germline-derived CDR1 and CDR2 are LGHNA and YNFKEQ. The CDR3 DNA sequence: TGTGCCAGCAGCCAAGGGGAGACGGGCCGGTCAGATACGCAGTATTTT. This codes for CASSQGETGRSDTQYF.

As for this clone: Different DNA sequences within this sample yield the same CDR3. Here the CDR3 reads CASSLVGYGYTF. The CDR3 DNA follows: TGTGCCAGCAGCTTGGTGGGCTATGGCTACACCTTC. The V and J genes are TRBV5-6 and TRBJ1-2; unclear D gene. Per the germline V gene, CDR1 is SGHDT and CDR2 is YYEEEE. Trimming shortened V by 0 bases and J by 4 bases, and 4 bases separated the two germline ends. The CDR3 extends over 12 amino acids.

V gene TRBV6-5 combines with J gene TRBJ1-2; D uncertain. The CDR3 has 13 residues. CDR1 and CDR2 from the germline V gene are MNHEY and SVGAGI. Trimming cost V 4 bases and J 4 bases, with 10 bases left between them. CDR3 nucleotides: TGTGCCAGCAGTTTAACTCCAAGCTATGGCTACACCTTC. Amino acid sequence: CASSLTPSYGYTF.

In this sample, this clone turned up once. The chain recombines TRBV9 with TRBJ1-2; TRBD1 aligns across 7 bases. Germline loops: CDR1 SGDLS, CDR2 YYNGEE. With 1 base clipped from V and 9 bases from J, the junction kept 15 bases outside the gene matches. CDR3 length: 16 residues. CDR3 DNA sequence: TGTGCCAGCAGCGTAATTCCGAACAGGGGCGATGTGAGCTACACCTTC. Amino acid sequence: CASSVIPNRGDVSYTF.

The rearrangement uses TRBV15 and TRBJ2-7, with 10 bases lining up with TRBD1. Germline assignment: CDR1 LNHNV and CDR2 YYDKDF (reference sequence). There are 15 residues in the CDR3. The V segment lost 1 base and the J segment 4 bases; nucleotides outside the gene matches: 4. CDR3: CATSRATGGRYEQYF. The CDR3 coding sequence is TGTGCCACCAGCAGAGCGACAGGGGGCCGGTACGAGCAGTACTTC.

This clone came up a few times. The chain joins TRBV2 to TRBJ1-1; 11 bases line up with TRBD1. Germline trimming cut 6 bases from V and 1 base from J; bases unmatched to any gene: 4. CDR3 length equals 15 residues. The germline V gene has CDR1 SNHLY and CDR2 FYNNEI. The CDR3 here is CASRGTGGRNTEAFF. In DNA, the CDR3 is TGTGCCAGCAGGGGGACAGGGGGAAGGAACACTGAAGCTTTCTTT.

This chain links TRBV2 with TRBJ2-3; TRBD2 matches 9 bases. The length of the CDR3 is 18 residues. The germline V gene has CDR1 SNHLY and CDR2 FYNNEI. The V segment lost 6 bases and the J segment 1 base; nucleotides outside the gene matches: 14. The CDR3 here is CASSAGKRGARGTDTQYF. The CDR3 bases are TGTGCCAGCAGCGCCGGGAAGCGGGGGGCCAGGGGCACAGATACGCAGTATTTT.

The V and J genes are TRBV6-4 and TRBJ2-3, with 16 bases lining up with TRBD2. With V trimmed by 2 bases and J by 4 bases, 0 bases remained unmatched. This CDR3 region has 16 residues. From germline, CDR1 is MRHNA and CDR2 SNTAGT. CDR3 sequence reads: CASSDGTSGGADTQYF. The CDR3 region has the DNA TGTGCCAGCAGTGACGGGACTAGCGGGGGGGCAGATACGCAGTATTTT.

The chain employs TRBV28 and TRBJ1-1; no definite D call. CDR3 size: 13 residues. V was shortened by 2 bases and J by 1 base, with 5 bases between the two germline ends. Germline CDR1 is MDHEN and CDR2 is SYDVKM. The CDR3 nucleotides are TGTGCCAGCAGTTTAGGCGGGAACACTGAAGCTTTCTTT. This codes for CASSLGGNTEAFF. Variable domain in full (rest from reference TRBV28 and TRBJ1-1): DVKVTQSSRYLVKRTGEKVFLECVQDMDHENMFWYRQDPGLGLRLIYFSYDVKMKEKGDIPEGYSVSREKKERFSLILESASTNQTSMYLCASSLGGNTEAFFGQGTRLTVV.

This clone was observed a handful of times. The J gene is TRBJ2-7, the V gene TRBV2; D unresolved. Trimming pared 1 base from V and 4 bases from J, leaving 14 bases between. The CDR3 spans 15 residues. Germline V gene data show CDR1 as SNHLY and CDR2 as FYNNEI. In nucleotides, the CDR3 is TGTGCCAGCAGTGAAGGGGCTACCCATTATTACGAGCAGTACTTC. This gives the protein CASSEGATHYYEQYF.

The table lists this clone with a count of one. The V call is TRBV7-3, the J call TRBJ2-3; 10 bases align to TRBD2. The CDR3 covers 15 residues. CDR1 and CDR2 from the germline V gene are SGHTA and FQGTGA. The ends lost 8 bases at V and 0 bases at J; junction bases unmatched: 5. CDR3 amino acids: CASGTSAPSTDTQYF. CDR3 DNA: TGTGCCAGCGGGACTAGCGCACCTAGCACAGATACGCAGTATTTT.

CDR3: CASSLTQGWGYEQYF. The CDR3 DNA reads as TGTGCCAGCAGTCTAACTCAGGGATGGGGCTACGAGCAGTACTTC. The chain is built from TRBV27 and TRBJ2-7; D might be TRBD1 (5 bases). Germline-derived CDR1 and CDR2 are MNHEY and SMNVEV (reference sequence). The germline V and J ends were trimmed by 5 bases and 3 bases, with 17 bases remaining between them. The CDR3 consists of 15 residues.

The chain has TRBV28 and TRBJ1-5, with no clear D. The CDR3 contains 14 residues. Per the germline V gene, CDR1 is MDHEN and CDR2 is SYDVKM. The V end lost 7 bases, the J end lost 6 bases, and 16 bases lay between the germline ends. As DNA, the CDR3 is TGTGCCAGCAACCCCACCGGAGGGAGTCAGCCCCAGCATTTT. Amino acids: CASNPTGGSQPQHF.

The rearrangement links TRBV18 to TRBJ1-2; 8 bases map to TRBD1. J lost 8 bases, V lost 2 bases, and 1 base had no gene match. The CDR3 totals 12 residues. Germline V gene sequence: CDR1 KGHSH, CDR2 LQKENI. CDR3 bases: TGTGCCAGCTCACCAGACAGGGGAGGCTACACCTTC. Translating it yields CASSPDRGGYTF. The full variable domain, rest sourced from reference TRBV18 and TRBJ1-2, is NAGVMQNPRHLVRRRGQEARLRCSPMKGHSHVYWYRQLPEEGLKFMVYLQKENIIDESGMPKERFSAEFPKEGPSILRIQQVVRGDSAAYFCASSPDRGGYTFGSGTRLTVV.

This clone was counted a few times. The chain combines TRBV19 with TRBJ2-7, with TRBD1 as a possible D gene (6 bases). The CDR3 has 13 amino acids. The V end lost 6 bases, the J end lost 2 bases, and 11 bases lay between the germline ends. Germline values: CDR1 LNHDA, CDR2 SQIVND (reference sequence). The CDR3 DNA follows: TGTGCCAGTAGCCCGGACAGAGCCTACGAGCAGTACTTC. Amino acids: CASSPDRAYEQYF.

The rearrangement links TRBV18 to TRBJ2-5; D call uncertain. This CDR3 region has 13 residues. Germline V gives CDR1 KGHSH, CDR2 LQKENI. The V gene lost 3 bases and the J gene lost 5 bases, with 10 bases spanning the gap. As DNA, the CDR3 is TGTGCCAGCTCACCGAACCAAGAGGAGACCCAGTACTTC. It yields the protein CASSPNQEETQYF.

The chain recombines TRBV10-1 with TRBJ2-1; no firm D call. The CDR3 contains 12 residues. Trimming cost V 2 bases and J 15 bases, with 14 bases left between them. Germline V gives CDR1 WNHNN, CDR2 SYGVQD (reference sequence). CDR3 sequence reads: CASSEQTHPGFF. Written as DNA, the CDR3 is TGCGCCAGCAGTGAGCAGACACATCCGGGGTTCTTC.

The chain links TRBV29-1 to TRBJ2-1; D gene ambiguous. Trimming stripped 3 bases from V and 0 bases from J, with 6 bases between. Germline V CDR1 and CDR2: SQVTM, ANQGSEA. This CDR3 has 13 amino acids. CDR3 residues: CSVDGGSYNEQFF. Written as DNA, the CDR3 is TGCAGCGTTGACGGTGGCTCCTACAATGAGCAGTTCTTC.

Written as DNA, the CDR3 is TGTGCCAGCAGCCGATCGGTCGGGACGCCAAGTCGGGGCTACACCTTC. It encodes CASSRSVGTPSRGYTF. The rearrangement links TRBV27 to TRBJ1-2; D is possibly TRBD1 (5 bases). The germline V and J ends were trimmed by 6 bases and 8 bases, with 25 bases remaining between them. Per germline, CDR1 MNHEY and CDR2 SMNVEV (reference sequence). There are 16 residues in the CDR3.

This chain uses TRBV2 with TRBJ2-1, with a tentative D call TRBD2 (8 bases). The V end was cut by 7 bases, the J end by 1 base, with 23 bases between. This CDR3 has 18 residues. The germline V gene encodes CDR1 SNHLY and CDR2 FYNNEI. The CDR3 sequence: CASTDSGIQGGSYNEQFF. The CDR3 region has the DNA TGTGCCAGCACTGATAGCGGGATCCAGGGGGGTTCCTACAATGAGCAGTTCTTC. Full variable domain (missing parts from reference TRBV2 and TRBJ2-1): EPEVTQTPSHQVTQMGQEVILRCVPISNHLYFYWYRQILGQKVEFLVSFYNNEISEKSEIFDDQFSVERPDGSNFTLKIRSTKLEDSAMYFCASTDSGIQGGSYNEQFFGPGTRLTVL.

This clone was counted a few times. The chain joins TRBV5-5 to TRBJ1-1; 8 bases are shared with TRBD1. There are 11 residues in the CDR3. CDR1 SGHKS and CDR2 YYEKEE come from the germline V gene (reference sequence). With 6 bases clipped from V and 10 bases from J, the junction kept 5 bases outside the gene matches. DNA of the CDR3: TGTGCCAGCAACGGACAGGGATTAGCTTTCTTT. Its translation is CASNGQGLAFF.

This chain joins TRBV10-3 and TRBJ1-1, with unresolved D. Trimming took 1 base from V and 8 from J, leaving 5 bases between them. CDR3 length: 11 residues. Germline V gene data show CDR1 as ENHRY and CDR2 as SYGVKD. CDR3 protein: CAISEYGEAFF. In nucleotides, the CDR3 is TGTGCCATCAGTGAGTATGGGGAAGCTTTCTTT.

V gene TRBV18 combines with J gene TRBJ1-1; no firm D call. Germline CDR1 is KGHSH and CDR2 is LQKENI. V was trimmed by 6 bases and J by 5 bases, leaving 16 bases between them. The CDR3 extends over 14 amino acids. CDR3 nucleotide sequence: TGTGCCAGCTCCCCGATAGTAGTCACGACTGAAGCTTTCTTT. It specifies CASSPIVVTTEAFF.

In its sample, this clone was seen a few times. For the CDR3, the DNA is TGCGCCAGCAGTCAATCCCCCATCCTAGGGGCTTTCTTT. Translated, it gives CASSQSPILGAFF. The chain couples TRBV23-1 to TRBJ1-1; D uncertain. TRBV23-1 is recorded as an ORF, its role being uncertain. The CDR3 is 13 amino acids. V was cut by 0 bases and J by 11 bases, with 13 bases left in between.

This chain uses TRBV14 with TRBJ1-4; 10 bases align to TRBD1. The germline V gene has CDR1 SGHDN and CDR2 FVKESK. The trim removed 4 bases at V and 8 bases at J, leaving 4 bases unmatched. This CDR3 comprises 14 residues. The CDR3 is CASSPRTGGEKLFF. The CDR3 nucleotides are TGTGCCAGCAGCCCGCGGACAGGGGGGGAAAAACTGTTTTTT. The full variable domain, rest sourced from reference TRBV14 and TRBJ1-4, is EAGVTQFPSHSVIEKGQTVTLRCDPISGHDNLYWYRRVMGKEIKFLLHFVKESKQDESGMPNNRFLAERTGGTYSTLKVQPAELEDSGVYFCASSPRTGGEKLFFGSGTQLSVL.

The chain employs TRBV6-1 and TRBJ2-6; D unresolved. Germline values: CDR1 MNHNS, CDR2 SASEGT. V shed 7 bases and J shed 3 bases, with 1 base lying between them. This CDR3 is 11 amino acids long. The CDR3 here is CASNGANVLTF. Here the CDR3 DNA reads TGTGCCAGCAATGGGGCCAACGTCCTGACTTTC.